What follows describes a single TCR beta chain. Using immunoSEQ multiplex PCR, the repertoire was profiled, and TCRdb retains in-frame clones only, with some absent. The sample records about 150,000 clones, over 80% being singletons. The data are from a study of blood T cell repertoires in COVID-19. On the study more broadly: COVID-19 samples, acute and convalescent, were from the United States, Italy and Spain.

This CDR3 contains 15 residues. Per germline, CDR1 SGDLS and CDR2 YYNGEE. J lost 3 bases, V lost 0 bases, and 5 bases had no gene match. V gene TRBV9 combines with J gene TRBJ2-7; the match to TRBD2 covers 8 bases. The TCR originated in a man in his 70s who had been exposed to COVID-19. Material for sequencing was PBMCs or T cells enriched from blood (not recorded which). The CDR3 bases are TGTGCCAGCAGCGTAGGTAGCGGGAATAGCTACGAGCAGTACTTC. It yields the protein CASSVGSGNSYEQYF.